This T cell receptor (beta chain) was captured in a study of shared clonotypes between healthy human individuals. Study-wide findings and caveats: Clonotype sharing levels among donors were expected to vary with sequencing depth.

As concerns this clone: What it binds is unknown.

V was clipped by 4 bases and J by 3 bases; unmatched bases: 13. Germline V gene data show CDR1 as SEHNR and CDR2 as FQNEAQ (reference sequence). This CDR3 is 17 amino acids long. The table came from immunoSEQ multiplex PCR; TCRdb's copy has only in-frame clones and leaves some out. The sample records 1.4 million or so clones, less than 99% being singletons. The chain employs TRBV7-9 and TRBJ2-3; the match to TRBD1 covers 7 bases. Sequencing was done on a sample of naive CD4+ T cells sorted from blood. The subset is: CD45RA+ positively selected. This sequence was found in a man aged 25 to 40 in good health. This CDR3 is CASSSRIDRVNTDTQYF. In nucleotides, the CDR3 is TGTGCCAGCAGCTCCCGGATTGACAGGGTTAATACAGATACGCAGTATTTT.